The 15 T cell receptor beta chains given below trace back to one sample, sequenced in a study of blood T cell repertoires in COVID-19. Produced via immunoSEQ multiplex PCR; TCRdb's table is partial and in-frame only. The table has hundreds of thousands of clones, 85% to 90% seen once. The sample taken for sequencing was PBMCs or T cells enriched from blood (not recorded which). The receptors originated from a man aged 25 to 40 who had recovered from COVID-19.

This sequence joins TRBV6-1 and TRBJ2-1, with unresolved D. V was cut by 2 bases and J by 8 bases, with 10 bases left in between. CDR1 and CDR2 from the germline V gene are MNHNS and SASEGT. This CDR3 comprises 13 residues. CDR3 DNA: TGTGCCAGCAGTGAACTCTATATGGATGAGCAGTTCTTC. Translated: CASSELYMDEQFF.

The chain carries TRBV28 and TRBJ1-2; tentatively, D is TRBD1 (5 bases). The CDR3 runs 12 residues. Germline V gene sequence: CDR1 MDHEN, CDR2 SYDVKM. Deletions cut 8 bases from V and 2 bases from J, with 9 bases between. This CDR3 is CASLTVNYGYTF. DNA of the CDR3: TGTGCCAGCTTGACAGTGAACTATGGCTACACCTTC.

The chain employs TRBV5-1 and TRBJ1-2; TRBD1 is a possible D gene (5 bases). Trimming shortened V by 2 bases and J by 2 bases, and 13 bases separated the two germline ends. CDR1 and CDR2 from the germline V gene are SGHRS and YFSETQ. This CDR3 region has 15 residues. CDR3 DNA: TGCGCCAGCAGCTTAACAGGATCAATCAACTATGGCTACACCTTC. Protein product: CASSLTGSINYGYTF.

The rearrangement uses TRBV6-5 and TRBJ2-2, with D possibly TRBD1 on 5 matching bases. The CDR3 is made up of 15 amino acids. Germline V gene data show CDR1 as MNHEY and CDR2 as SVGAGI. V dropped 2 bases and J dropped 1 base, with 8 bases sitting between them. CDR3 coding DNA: TGTGCCAGCAGTTACGTGGGGCAGAACACCGGGGAGCTGTTTTTT. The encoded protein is CASSYVGQNTGELFF.

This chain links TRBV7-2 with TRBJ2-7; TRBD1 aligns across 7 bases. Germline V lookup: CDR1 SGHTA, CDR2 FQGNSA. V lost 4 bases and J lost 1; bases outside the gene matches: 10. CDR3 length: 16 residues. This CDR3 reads CASSWPGQVNSYEQYF. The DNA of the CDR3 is TGTGCCAGCAGCTGGCCCGGACAGGTGAATTCCTACGAGCAGTACTTC. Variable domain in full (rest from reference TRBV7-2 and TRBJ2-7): GAGVSQSPSNKVTEKGKDVELRCDPISGHTALYWYRQSLGQGLEFLIYFQGNSAPDKSGLPSDRFSAERTGGSVSTLTIQRTQQEDSAVYLCASSWPGQVNSYEQYFGPGTRLTVT.

The CDR3 is CASSPGPGGSGETQYF. CDR3 sequence (DNA): TGTGCCAGCTCACCGGGCCCGGGGGGGAGCGGAGAGACCCAGTACTTC. V and J are TRBV18 and TRBJ2-5; 8 bases agree with TRBD2. V shed 3 bases and J 4 bases; nucleotides not matched to a gene: 10. The germline V gene encodes CDR1 KGHSH and CDR2 LQKENI. CDR3 length equals 16 residues.

Here the CDR3 reads CASSPDWGDTGELFF. The CDR3 nucleotides are TGTGCCAGCAGCCCGGACTGGGGGGACACCGGGGAGCTGTTTTTT. The V and J genes are TRBV9 and TRBJ2-2, with D possibly matching TRBD2 (6 bases). The CDR3 covers 15 residues. Germline V lookup: CDR1 SGDLS, CDR2 YYNGEE. The germline V and J ends were trimmed by 4 bases and 3 bases, with 13 bases remaining between them.

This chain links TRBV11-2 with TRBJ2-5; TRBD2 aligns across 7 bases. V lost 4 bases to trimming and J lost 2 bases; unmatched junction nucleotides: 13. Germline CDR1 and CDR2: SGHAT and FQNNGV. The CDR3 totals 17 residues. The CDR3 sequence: CASSSPLGLADQETQYF. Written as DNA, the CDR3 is TGTGCCAGCAGCTCCCCACTGGGTCTAGCGGATCAAGAGACCCAGTACTTC.

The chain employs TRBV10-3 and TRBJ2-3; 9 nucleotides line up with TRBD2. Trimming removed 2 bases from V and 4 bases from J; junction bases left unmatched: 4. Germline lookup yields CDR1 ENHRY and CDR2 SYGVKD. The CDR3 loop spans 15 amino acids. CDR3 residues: CAISEGAGGPDTQYF. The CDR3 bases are TGTGCCATCAGTGAGGGAGCGGGAGGACCAGATACGCAGTATTTT.

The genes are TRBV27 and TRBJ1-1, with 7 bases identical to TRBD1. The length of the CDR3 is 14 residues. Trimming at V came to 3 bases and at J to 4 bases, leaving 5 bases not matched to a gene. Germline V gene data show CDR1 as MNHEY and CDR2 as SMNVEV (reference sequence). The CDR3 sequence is CASSFGQAPTEAFF. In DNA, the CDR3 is TGTGCCAGCAGTTTCGGACAGGCCCCCACTGAAGCTTTCTTT.

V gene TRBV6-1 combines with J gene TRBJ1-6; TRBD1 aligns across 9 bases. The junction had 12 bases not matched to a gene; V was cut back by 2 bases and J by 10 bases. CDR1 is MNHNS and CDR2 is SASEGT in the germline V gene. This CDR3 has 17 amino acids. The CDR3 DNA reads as TGTGCCAGCAGTGAACCGGGACAGGGAGGACCGAGGTCACCCCTCCACTTT. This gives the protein CASSEPGQGGPRSPLHF.

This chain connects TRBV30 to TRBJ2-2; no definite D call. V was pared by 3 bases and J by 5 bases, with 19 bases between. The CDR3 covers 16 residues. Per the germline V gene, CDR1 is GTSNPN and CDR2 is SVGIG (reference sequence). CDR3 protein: CAWSTDKWVSTGELFF. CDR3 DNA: TGTGCCTGGAGCACAGATAAGTGGGTCTCGACCGGGGAGCTGTTTTTT. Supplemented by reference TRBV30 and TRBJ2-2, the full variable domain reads SQTIHQWPATLVQPVGSPLSLECTVEGTSNPNLYWYRQAAGRGLQLLFYSVGIGQISSEVPQNLSASRPQDRQFILSSKKLLLSDSGFYLCAWSTDKWVSTGELFFGEGSRLTVL.

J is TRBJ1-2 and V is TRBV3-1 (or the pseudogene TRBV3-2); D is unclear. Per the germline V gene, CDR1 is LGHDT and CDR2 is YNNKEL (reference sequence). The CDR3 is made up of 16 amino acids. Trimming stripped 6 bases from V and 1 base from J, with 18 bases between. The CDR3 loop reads CASSQLDIGSNYGYTF. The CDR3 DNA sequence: TGTGCCAGCAGTCAATTAGACATAGGTAGTAACTATGGCTACACCTTC.

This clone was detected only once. The CDR3 protein is CASSIGWRLYSRESNEQFF. CDR3 nucleotides: TGTGCCAGTAGTATAGGTTGGCGCCTCTACTCCCGGGAGAGCAATGAGCAGTTCTTC. This chain uses TRBV19 with TRBJ2-1, with D possibly being TRBD2 (6 bases). Germline V gives CDR1 LNHDA, CDR2 SQIVND (reference sequence). V dropped 1 base and J dropped 6 bases, with 25 bases sitting between them. There are 19 residues in the CDR3.

This chain's CDR3 is CAISESRQSYEQYF. CDR3 nucleotides: TGTGCCATCAGTGAGTCGAGGCAATCCTACGAGCAGTACTTC. This sequence joins TRBV10-3 and TRBJ2-7; no clear D. V lost 0 bases to trimming and J lost 1 base, with 7 bases between them. The germline V gene encodes CDR1 ENHRY and CDR2 SYGVKD. The CDR3 is 14 amino acids.